These 14 T cell receptor beta chains came from one sample sequenced in a study of cytomegalovirus exposure and HLA in healthy donors. 13 Jbeta primers and 60 Vbeta primers were used for the PCR. Profiling relied on immunoSEQ multiplex PCR, and the TCRdb table lists in-frame clones only, not all of them. The data hold around 170,000 clones, with about 72% observed a single time. Sequenced sample: PBMCs. These receptor sequences come from a girl between 10 and 17 years old in good health and CMV-seronegative.

This rearrangement joins TRBV7-9 to TRBJ1-1, with D possibly TRBD1 on 5 matching bases. The CDR3 contains 14 residues. V was trimmed by 5 bases and J by 6 bases, leaving 16 bases between them. Germline CDR1 and CDR2: SEHNR and FQNEAQ (reference sequence). CDR3 sequence: CASSPVGGRAEAFF. For the CDR3, the DNA is TGTGCCAGCAGCCCTGTGGGGGGAAGGGCTGAAGCTTTCTTT.

In its sample, this clone was seen once. In DNA form, the CDR3 reads TGTGCCAGCAGCTTGCTAGGCCCAGAGACCCAGTACTTC. This gives the protein CASSLLGPETQYF. The chain is built from TRBV7-9 and TRBJ2-5; D not resolved. The germline V and J ends were trimmed by 3 bases and 4 bases, with 9 bases remaining between them. The CDR3 covers 13 residues. Germline CDR1 SEHNR, CDR2 FQNEAQ (reference sequence).

The rearrangement joins TRBV28 to TRBJ2-1, with 7 bases matching TRBD2. Germline lookup yields CDR1 MDHEN and CDR2 SYDVKM. Trimming at V came to 3 bases and at J to 12 bases, leaving 17 bases not matched to a gene. The CDR3 runs 16 residues. The CDR3 sequence: CASSLGSETEERGQFF. As DNA, the CDR3 is TGTGCCAGCAGTTTGGGGTCCGAGACGGAGGAGCGGGGGCAGTTCTTC.

The rearrangement links TRBV21-1 to TRBJ2-1; the listed D gene, TRBD2, was not tested against the DNA. TRBV21-1 is noted as a pseudogene. The CDR3 spans 13 residues. As DNA, the CDR3 is TGTGCCAGCAGCAAAGTCGGGTGGCATGAGCAGTTCTTC. This encodes CASSKVGWHEQFF.

The J gene is TRBJ1-2, the V gene TRBV7-9; maybe TRBD1 (6 bases). Germline V gives CDR1 SEHNR, CDR2 FQNEAQ (reference sequence). CDR3 length: 12 residues. The germline V and J ends were trimmed by 3 bases and 8 bases, with 10 bases remaining between them. The CDR3 loop reads CASSLSGDGYTF. The CDR3 DNA sequence: TGTGCCAGCAGCTTGTCAGGGGACGGCTACACCTTC. The full variable domain, in which reference TRBV7-9 and TRBJ1-2 provide the parts outside the CDR3, is DTGVSQNPRHKITKRGQNVTFRCDPISEHNRLYWYRQTLGQGPEFLTYFQNEAQLEKSRLLSDRFSAERPKGSFSTLEIQRTEQGDSAMYLCASSLSGDGYTFGSGTRLTVV.

V gene TRBV5-1 combines with J gene TRBJ1-2, with 8 bases fitting TRBD1. Germline assignment: CDR1 SGHRS and CDR2 YFSETQ. The trim removed 3 bases at V and 6 bases at J, leaving 4 bases unmatched. CDR3 length equals 13 residues. CDR3 region: CASSYTGGNGYTF. The CDR3 DNA follows: TGCGCCAGCAGCTATACAGGGGGTAATGGCTACACCTTC.

This clone was counted a few times. The chain is built from TRBV19 and TRBJ1-2; D remains unclear. The V gene's germline CDR1 is LNHDA and CDR2 SQIVND (reference sequence). The germline V and J ends were trimmed by 1 base and 2 bases, with 17 bases remaining between them. The CDR3 contains 17 residues. The DNA for the CDR3 is TGTGCCAGTAGTATAGTCGTAGAAATAACCGTGAACTATGGCTACACCTTC. Protein product: CASSIVVEITVNYGYTF. The variable domain in full, completed from reference TRBV19 and TRBJ1-2, reads DGGITQSPKYLFRKEGQNVTLSCEQNLNHDAMYWYRQDPGQGLRLIYYSQIVNDFQKGDIAEGYSVSREKKESFPLTVTSAQKNPTAFYLCASSIVVEITVNYGYTFGSGTRLTVV.

Concerning this clone: An end of the junction does not agree with germline; a read error may underlie this. V usage is TRBV14 and J usage is TRBJ2-7; weak D call: TRBD2 (6 bases). This CDR3 spans 14 amino acids. Per germline, CDR1 SGHDN and CDR2 FVKESK. The CDR3 coding sequence is TGTGCCAGCGGCCAAGTGGGGGGTTCGGCCGAGCAGTACTTC. Translated: CASGQVGGSAEQYF.

The chain carries TRBV6-5 and TRBJ2-1; weak D call: TRBD2 (7 bases). Germline V gives CDR1 MNHEY, CDR2 SVGAGI. The germline V and J ends were trimmed by 6 bases and 4 bases, with 10 bases remaining between them. CDR3 length: 13 amino acids. CDR3 in amino acids: CASRGGPYNEQFF. CDR3 coding DNA: TGTGCCAGCAGGGGGGGGCCGTACAATGAGCAGTTCTTC.

The chain combines TRBV10-2 with TRBJ2-2; the D gene is possibly TRBD1 (6 bases). CDR3 length: 12 residues. Germline V lookup: CDR1 WSHSY, CDR2 SAAADI. V was cut by 10 bases and J by 5 bases, with 11 bases left in between. CDR3 nucleotide sequence: TGCGCCACCGCCCAGGGGACCGGGGAGCTGTTTTTT. It specifies CATAQGTGELFF.

The chain is built from TRBV7-2 and TRBJ2-2; D perhaps matches TRBD2 (6 bases). Germline V gene lookup returns CDR1 SGHTA and CDR2 FQGNSA. The CDR3 has 15 amino acids. Trimming removed 1 base from V and 6 bases from J, with 12 bases in between. The chain's CDR3 is CASSLVGGSSGELFF. The CDR3 DNA is TGTGCCAGCAGCTTAGTAGGAGGGAGTTCCGGGGAGCTGTTTTTT.

The rearrangement links TRBV27 to TRBJ2-3, with 8 bases identical to TRBD1. CDR3 length equals 16 residues. CDR1 is MNHEY, CDR2 SMNVEV, per germline (reference sequence). V lost 7 bases and J lost 5; bases outside the gene matches: 14. The CDR3 loop is CASIPPPGQAGDTQYF. The CDR3 coding sequence is TGTGCCAGCATCCCTCCCCCGGGACAGGCGGGAGATACGCAGTATTTT.

The chain is built from TRBV10-1 and TRBJ2-2; D is perhaps TRBD2 (5 bases). CDR3 length equals 13 residues. With 0 bases removed from V and 6 bases from J, the gap between germline ends came to 5 bases. CDR1 WNHNN and CDR2 SYGVQD come from the germline V gene (reference sequence). The CDR3 loop is CASSESEAGELFF. The CDR3, as DNA: TGCGCCAGCAGTGAGTCGGAGGCCGGGGAGCTGTTTTTT.

The chain uses TRBV5-6 and TRBJ2-1; the D gene is possibly TRBD2 (7 bases). CDR3 size: 16 residues. The germline V and J ends were trimmed by 3 bases and 9 bases, with 22 bases remaining between them. Germline V lookup: CDR1 SGHDT, CDR2 YYEEEE. CDR3 loop: CASSSLGEGHGSEQFF. The CDR3 nucleotides read TGTGCCAGCAGCTCCCTCGGGGAGGGACATGGTAGTGAGCAGTTCTTC.